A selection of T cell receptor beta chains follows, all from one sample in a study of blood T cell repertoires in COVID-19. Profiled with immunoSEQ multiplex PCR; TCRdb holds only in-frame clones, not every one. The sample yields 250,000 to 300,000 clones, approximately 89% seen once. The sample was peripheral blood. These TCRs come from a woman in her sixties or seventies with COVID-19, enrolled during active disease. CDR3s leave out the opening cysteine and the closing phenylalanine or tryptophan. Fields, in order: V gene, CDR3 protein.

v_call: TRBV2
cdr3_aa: ASSPSRGYTEAF

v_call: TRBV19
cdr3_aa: ASKRTDTSPLH

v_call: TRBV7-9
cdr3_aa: ASSPGQGGEKLF

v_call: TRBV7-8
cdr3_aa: ASILQENHKAF

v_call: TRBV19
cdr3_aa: ASSIQGGGVWTEAF

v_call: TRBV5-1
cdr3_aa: ASSVDTSGNTIY

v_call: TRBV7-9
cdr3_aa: ASTNSGQGVSEQY

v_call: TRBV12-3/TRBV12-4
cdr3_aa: ASRKAGTEAF

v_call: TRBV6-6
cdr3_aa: ASTISNQPQH

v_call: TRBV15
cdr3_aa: ATSGRLAVETQY

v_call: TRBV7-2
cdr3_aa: ASSLVRGKNIQY

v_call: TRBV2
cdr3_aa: ASTVQDITGELF

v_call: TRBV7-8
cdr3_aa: ASSLGERGAYNEQF

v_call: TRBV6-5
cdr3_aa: ASRTGGVYNEQF

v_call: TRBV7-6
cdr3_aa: ASSDGTAYQPQH

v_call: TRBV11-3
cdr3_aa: ASTRGHTYEQY

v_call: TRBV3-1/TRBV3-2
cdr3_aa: ASSQGLDRDFETQY

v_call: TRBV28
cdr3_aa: ASSPLVGGIGLNYGYT

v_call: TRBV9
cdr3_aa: ASSVVWSRDNQPQH